Listed below are T cell receptor beta chains from one sample, sequenced in a study of blood T cell repertoires in COVID-19. Clones were sequenced by immunoSEQ multiplex PCR, and TCRdb holds only the in-frame ones, with some missing. This sample carries about 430,000 clones, roughly 88% of them seen once, and the ten largest clones take 0.95% to 1%. The sample consisted of PBMCs or T cells enriched from blood (not recorded which). Receptors originate from a woman aged 25 to 39 with acute COVID-19. The CDR3 runs from the conserved cysteine through the conserved F or W. A D gene is named only where the DNA matches it firmly. Part of the rows lack a size; the others show once, few, many or a class for expanded clones.

.,TRBJ2-5,TRBV6-1,.,TGTGCCAGCAGTGAAGCGGCGGGAAGCGAGACCCAGTACTTC,CASSEAAGSETQYF
.,TRBJ2-3,TRBV5-1,TRBD2,TGCGCCAGCAGGTTAGCGGGGGGCCCGGGTACAGATACGCAGTATTTT,CASRLAGGPGTDTQYF
.,TRBJ1-5,TRBV19,.,TGTGCCAGTAGTAAGGTCGGACACGATAGCAATCAGCCCCAGCATTTT,CASSKVGHDSNQPQHF
once,TRBJ1-3,TRBV3-1/TRBV3-2,.,TGTGCCAGCAGCCAAGGCCAGTCAAGAGGAAACACCATATATTTT,CASSQGQSRGNTIYF
.,TRBJ1-2,TRBV19,TRBD1,TGTGCCAGTAGTATATCCCAGGGGGCAGTGTATGGCTACACCTTC,CASSISQGAVYGYTF
.,TRBJ2-1,TRBV7-3,.,TGTGCCAGCAGCTGGGAGCCGGGGGGCCTCAATGAGCAGTTCTTC,CASSWEPGGLNEQFF
once,TRBJ2-5,TRBV19,.,TGTGCCAGTAGTATGACAGGACGGACATCGGAGACCCAGTACTTC,CASSMTGRTSETQYF
.,TRBJ1-5,TRBV11-3,.,TGTGCCAGCAGCTTAGCTAAGGGGAAGGGGAATCAGCCCCAGCATTTT,CASSLAKGKGNQPQHF
few,TRBJ1-1,TRBV24-1,TRBD1,TGTGCCACCAGTGATTGGACAGGGACTGAAGCTTTCTTT,CATSDWTGTEAFF
.,TRBJ2-1,TRBV3-1/TRBV3-2,.,TGTGCCAGCAGCCAGGGAGAAAGACTACCAGCCTACAATGAGCAGTTCTTC,CASSQGERLPAYNEQFF
once,TRBJ2-5,TRBV12-5,.,TGTGCTAGTGGTTTGGTATATCCCGGACTCCACCAGTACTTC,CASGLVYPGLHQYF
.,TRBJ1-3,TRBV10-3,.,TGTGCCATCAGCTCGGGGAGCTCTGGAAACACCATATATTTT,CAISSGSSGNTIYF
.,TRBJ2-7,TRBV3-1/TRBV3-2,.,TGTGCCAGCAGCCCCCAAGAACGGACATCCTACGAGCAGTACTTC,CASSPQERTSYEQYF
.,TRBJ2-7,TRBV2,TRBD2,TGTGCCAGCAGTGAGTCTAGCGGAACCTACGAGCAGTACTTC,CASSESSGTYEQYF
.,TRBJ2-5,TRBV4-1,.,TGCGCCAGCAGCCACACCAAGACAGGGAGGCAAGAGACCCAGTACTTC,CASSHTKTGRQETQYF
.,TRBJ1-4,TRBV4-1,.,TGCGCCAGCAGCAGCAGGGAAGGGGGTTCAGGAAATGAAAAACTGTTTTTT,CASSSREGGSGNEKLFF
once,TRBJ1-6,TRBV19,TRBD1,TGTGCCAGTAGTATTTTCAGGGACAGGAATAATTCACCCCTCCACTTT,CASSIFRDRNNSPLHF
.,TRBJ2-7,TRBV9,.,TGTGCCAGCAGCGTAGATGCAGGGGACCATTACGAGCAGTACTTC,CASSVDAGDHYEQYF
.,TRBJ1-4,TRBV12-3/TRBV12-4,.,TGTGCCAGCAGCTACGATAATGAAAAACTGTTTTTT,CASSYDNEKLFF
.,TRBJ2-1,TRBV9,.,TGTGCCAGCGGAGGGAATGAGCAGTTCTTC,CASGGNEQFF
.,TRBJ2-3,TRBV2,TRBD1,TGTGCCAGCGGTGCGCAGGGGGTAATAGATACGCAGTATTTT,CASGAQGVIDTQYF
.,TRBJ1-2,TRBV6-1,.,TGTGCCAGCAGTGAAAATAGGGGTCGGTATGGCTACACCTTC,CASSENRGRYGYTF
.,TRBJ1-2,TRBV18,TRBD1,TGTGCCAGCTCACGACAGGGGGCAGAATGGGCTAACTATGGCTACACCTTC,CASSRQGAEWANYGYTF